This TCR beta chain came from a study of CD8 T cells in Susac syndrome. On this clonotype: Its cognate antigen is unknown.

Trimming cost V 4 bases and J 0 bases; bases outside gene matches: 7. Germline CDR1 SGHRS, CDR2 YFSETQ. This CDR3 comprises 16 residues. Peripheral blood CD8+ and CD4+ T cells were profiled by TCR beta sequencing. TEMRA cells were FACS-enriched, unlike CD8+ and CD4+ T cells, which were negatively isolated. General observations from the study: Expansion of clones was not seen in the CD4+ T cell repertoires of Susac syndrome.

Random hexamers were used to reverse transcribe roughly 0.45 to 1 ug of RNA. Amplification of TCR beta CDR3 across 54 Vbeta and 13 Jbeta was performed with immunoSEQ multiplex PCR. TCRdb reprocessed the immunoSEQ multiplex PCR reads with MiXCR, giving one entry per CDR3 protein. This sample yields around 200,000 distinct CDR3 sequences, of which roughly 94% are seen a single time; more than 0.08% belongs to the top ten. The sequence derives from a human donor with Susac syndrome. The J gene is TRBJ2-5, the V gene TRBV5-1; 9 bases match TRBD1. Sample: CD4+ T cells from PBMCs. CDR3 residues: CASSSHRGPYQETQYF. CDR3 DNA: TGCGCCAGCAGCAGCCACAGGGGGCCGTACCAAGAGACCCAGTACTTC.